The 9 T cell receptor beta chains in this list originate from one sample, sequenced in a study of blood T cells in healthy people across ages. A J-beta primer mix and a sample-barcoded 5' primer were used in a second PCR of roughly 6 to 11 cycles. TCRdb re-called the 5' RACE reads through MiXCR, storing one row per CDR3 protein. The table shows 1.5 million to 2 million distinct CDR3 sequences, with about 31% occurring only once. Sequencing was performed on blood. All receptors derive from a woman in her 30s in good health.

The genes are TRBV5-1 and TRBJ1-2; TRBD1 matches 10 bases. The trim removed 4 bases at V and 2 bases at J, leaving 5 bases unmatched. The CDR3 length is 15 residues. CDR1 SGHRS and CDR2 YFSETQ come from the germline V gene. CDR3 sequence reads: CASSAPTGGNYGYTF. The CDR3 bases are TGCGCCAGCAGCGCGCCGACAGGGGGCAACTATGGCTACACCTTC. The full variable domain, rest sourced from reference TRBV5-1 and TRBJ1-2, is KAGVTQTPRYLIKTRGQQVTLSCSPISGHRSVSWYQQTPGQGLQFLFEYFSETQRNKGNFPGRFSGRQFSNSRSEMNVSTLELGDSALYLCASSAPTGGNYGYTFGSGTRLTVV.

This clonotype was recorded a few times. The gene calls are TRBV27 and TRBJ2-7; 9 bases fit TRBD1. V lost 2 bases to trimming and J lost 3 bases; unmatched junction nucleotides: 8. Germline lookup yields CDR1 MNHEY and CDR2 SMNVEV (reference sequence). CDR3 length: 16 residues. In DNA form, the CDR3 reads TGTGCCAGCAGTTTAGAAGCCGGGACAGGGTTCTACGAGCAGTACTTC. Translating it yields CASSLEAGTGFYEQYF.

The chain uses TRBV6-5 and TRBJ2-7; 8 bases map to TRBD2. V trimming: 10 bases; J trimming: 4 bases; junction bases outside the gene matches: 15. Germline CDR1 and CDR2: MNHEY and SVGAGI. The CDR3 has 15 residues. In DNA form, the CDR3 reads TGTGCCACCAACGGACACAAAGGCGGGAGGTACGAGCAGTACTTC. Its protein is CATNGHKGGRYEQYF.

The chain recombines TRBV12-3 or TRBV12-4 with TRBJ2-7; 14 bases are a match to TRBD2. TRBJ2-5 matches the DNA end more closely, so the J call is doubtful. The CDR3 spans 17 residues. The CDR3 reads CASSPGTSGGSGETQYF. CDR3 DNA sequence: TGTGCCAGCAGTCCCGGGACTAGCGGGGGCTCCGGAGAGACCCAGTACTTC.

This chain links TRBV5-1 with TRBJ2-6, with D unclear. The V end lost 4 bases, the J end lost 4 bases, and 9 bases lay between the germline ends. The CDR3 is 14 residues long. The germline CDR1 and CDR2 sequences are SGHRS and YFSETQ. In DNA, the CDR3 is TGCGCCAGCAGCGGGCAGTCAGGGGCCAACGTCCTGACTTTC. It codes for CASSGQSGANVLTF.

This clonotype has just a few counts. This sequence joins TRBV2 and TRBJ2-1; D call uncertain. The CDR3 runs 15 residues. With 6 bases removed from V and 0 bases from J, the gap between germline ends came to 12 bases. Germline V CDR1 and CDR2: SNHLY, FYNNEI. CDR3 sequence: CASRYLESSYNEQFF. The DNA for the CDR3 is TGTGCCAGCAGATATCTAGAGAGCTCCTACAATGAGCAGTTCTTC.

This clonotype turned up a few times. V usage is TRBV20-1 and J usage is TRBJ2-1; D is possibly TRBD1 (5 bases). Trimming removed 1 base from V and 0 bases from J, with 13 bases in between. Germline loops: CDR1 DFQATT, CDR2 SNEGSKA (reference sequence). The CDR3 spans 16 residues. Here the CDR3 DNA reads TGCAGTGCTAGAGTGACAGTCATGAGCTCCTACAATGAGCAGTTCTTC. Protein product: CSARVTVMSSYNEQFF.

CDR3 in DNA: TGTGCCAGCAGCTTAGGGGGACAAACCGGGTCCAGCTATGGCTACACCTTC. Translated, it gives CASSLGGQTGSSYGYTF. This chain links TRBV7-9 with TRBJ1-2; TRBD1 might be the D (6 bases). Between the trimmed V and J ends, which lost 1 base and 4 bases, there was a span of 19 bases. From germline, CDR1 is SEHNR and CDR2 FQNEAQ (reference sequence). The CDR3 is made up of 17 amino acids.

The chain links TRBV28 to TRBJ2-1; 7 bases match TRBD1. This CDR3 spans 15 amino acids. Per the germline V gene, CDR1 is MDHEN and CDR2 is SYDVKM. Germline trimming cut 3 bases from V and 10 bases from J; bases unmatched to any gene: 12. The CDR3 here is CASSFRDRNLGEQFF. In DNA form, the CDR3 reads TGTGCCAGCAGTTTCAGGGACAGAAACTTGGGGGAGCAGTTCTTC. The variable domain in full, with the rest retrieved from reference TRBV28 and TRBJ2-1, is DVKVTQSSRYLVKRTGEKVFLECVQDMDHENMFWYRQDPGLGLRLIYFSYDVKMKEKGDIPEGYSVSREKKERFSLILESASTNQTSMYLCASSFRDRNLGEQFFGPGTRLTVL.